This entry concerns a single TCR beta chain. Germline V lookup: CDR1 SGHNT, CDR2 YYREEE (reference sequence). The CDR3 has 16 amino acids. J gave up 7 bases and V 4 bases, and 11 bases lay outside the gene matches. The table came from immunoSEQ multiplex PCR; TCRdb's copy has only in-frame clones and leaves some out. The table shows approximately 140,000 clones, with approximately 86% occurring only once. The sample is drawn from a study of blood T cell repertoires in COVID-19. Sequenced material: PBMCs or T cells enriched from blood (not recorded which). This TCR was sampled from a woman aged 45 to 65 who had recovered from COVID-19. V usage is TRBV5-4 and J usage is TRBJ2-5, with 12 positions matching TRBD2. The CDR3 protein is CASSPQASGGVGTQYF. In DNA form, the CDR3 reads TGTGCCAGCAGCCCCCAGGCTAGCGGGGGGGTCGGGACCCAGTACTTC.